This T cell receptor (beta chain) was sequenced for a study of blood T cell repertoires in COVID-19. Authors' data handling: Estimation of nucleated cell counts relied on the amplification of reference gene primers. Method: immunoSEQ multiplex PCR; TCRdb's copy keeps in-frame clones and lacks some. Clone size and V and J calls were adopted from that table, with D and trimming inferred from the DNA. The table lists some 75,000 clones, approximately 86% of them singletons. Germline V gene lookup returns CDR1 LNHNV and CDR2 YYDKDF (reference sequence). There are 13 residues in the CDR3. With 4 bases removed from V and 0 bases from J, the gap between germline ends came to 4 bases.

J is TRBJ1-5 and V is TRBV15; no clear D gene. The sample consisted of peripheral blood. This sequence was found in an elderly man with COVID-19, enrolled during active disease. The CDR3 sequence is CATSTNSNQPQHF. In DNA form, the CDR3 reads TGTGCCACCAGCACTAATAGCAATCAGCCCCAGCATTTT.